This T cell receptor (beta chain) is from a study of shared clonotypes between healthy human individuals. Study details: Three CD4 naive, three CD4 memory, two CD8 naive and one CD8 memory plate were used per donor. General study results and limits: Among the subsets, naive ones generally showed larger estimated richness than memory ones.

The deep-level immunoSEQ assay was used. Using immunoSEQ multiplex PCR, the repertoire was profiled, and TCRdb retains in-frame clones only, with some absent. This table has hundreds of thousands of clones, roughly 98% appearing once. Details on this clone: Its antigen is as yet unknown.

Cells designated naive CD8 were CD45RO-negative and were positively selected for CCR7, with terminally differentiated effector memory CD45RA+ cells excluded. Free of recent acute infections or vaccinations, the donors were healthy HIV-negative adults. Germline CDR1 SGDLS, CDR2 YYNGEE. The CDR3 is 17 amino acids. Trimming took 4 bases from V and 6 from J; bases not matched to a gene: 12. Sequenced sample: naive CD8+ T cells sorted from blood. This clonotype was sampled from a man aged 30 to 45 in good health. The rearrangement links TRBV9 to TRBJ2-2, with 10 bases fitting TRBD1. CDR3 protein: CASSPQPGQGMAGELFF. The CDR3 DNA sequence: TGTGCCAGCAGCCCTCAACCGGGACAGGGGATGGCCGGGGAGCTGTTTTTT. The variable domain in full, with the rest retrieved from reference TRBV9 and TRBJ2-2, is DSGVTQTPKHLITATGQRVTLRCSPRSGDLSVYWYQQSLDQGLQFLIQYYNGEERAKGNILERFSAQQFPDLHSELNLSSLELGDSALYFCASSPQPGQGMAGELFFGEGSRLTVL.